The 15 T cell receptor beta chains in this list originate from one sample, sequenced in a study of CD8+ T cells in alopecia areata. Following RNA extraction, reverse transcription yielded cDNA that acted as the sequencing template. The table came from immunoSEQ multiplex PCR; TCRdb's copy has only in-frame clones and leaves some out. The sample holds about 300,000 clones, and no clone turns up only once. Pooled cutaneous lymph node cells were sorted using CD4, CD8alpha, NKG2D, NKG2ACE and other markers. The material sequenced was CD4+ T cells sorted from a lymph node. These TCRs come from a C3H/HeJ mouse with alopecia areata. Strain haplotype (MHC): H2-k.

This clone has just a few counts. Gene names are mouse gene names. The observed sequence ends 4 residues before the CDR3 terminus, with the missing tail filled in from the germline J gene. The sample holds other DNA sequences that translate to the same CDR3. J is TRBJ2-1 and V is TRBV13-3; 13 bases fit TRBD2. CDR3 size: 15 residues. The germline V gene encodes CDR1 NNHDY and CDR2 SYVADS. Trimming at V came to 5 bases and at J to 6 bases, leaving 5 bases not matched to a gene. The sequenced part of the CDR3 DNA is TGTGCCAGCAGCCTCCGGGACTGGGGGGGTGCT. Its protein is CASSLRDWGGA. The full CDR3 reads CASSLRDWGGAEQFF.

This clone was seen only a few times. Genes and germline are mouse. The read falls 4 residues short of the CDR3 end, and the missing part is taken from the germline J gene. The rearrangement uses TRBV1 and TRBJ2-2; TRBD2 aligns across 8 bases. Germline assignment: CDR1 NSQYPW and CDR2 LRSPGD (reference sequence). The CDR3 is 17 amino acids. V shed 1 base and J 0 bases; nucleotides not matched to a gene: 4. The CDR3 DNA, read in part, is TGCACCTGCAGTGCAGCCTGGGGGGCGGCAAACACCGGG. Translation gives CTCSAAWGAANTG. The complete CDR3 protein is CTCSAAWGAANTGQLYF.

Concerning this clone: Genes and germline come from the mouse. Other DNA sequences within the sample encode an identical CDR3. The covered CDR3 bases are TGTGCCAGCAGTATACAGGGATGGGCT. Amino acids: CASSIQGWA. The full-length CDR3 reads as CASSIQGWAEQFF. The chain has TRBV19 and TRBJ2-1; D is possibly TRBD1 (5 bases). The read falls 4 residues short of the CDR3 end, and the missing part is taken from the germline J gene. This CDR3 is 13 amino acids long. CDR1 and CDR2 (germline): FNHDT, SITEND (reference sequence).

This clone was seen ten or more times. Gene names follow the mouse nomenclature. Within the sample, other DNA sequences also encode this same CDR3. CDR3 DNA (partial): TGTGCCAGCAGCCTTAACCAAGAC. It codes for CASSLNQD. In full, the CDR3 reads CASSLNQDTQYF. The rearrangement uses TRBV19 and TRBJ2-5; no clear D. Read data end 4 residues before the CDR3 end; the end is taken from the germline J gene. V was trimmed by 5 bases and J by 0 bases, leaving 4 bases between them. Germline V lookup: CDR1 FNHDT, CDR2 SITEND (reference sequence). There are 12 residues in the CDR3.

This clone was seen only a few times. Genes here carry mouse names. From the germline J gene comes the end of the CDR3, since the read stops 4 residues before it. Other DNA sequences from this sample encode an identical CDR3 as well. The chain joins TRBV19 to TRBJ2-4, with a tentative D call TRBD2 (5 bases). The CDR3 extends over 13 amino acids. The V end was cut by 4 bases, the J end by 2 bases, with 8 bases between. Germline-derived CDR1 and CDR2 are FNHDT and SITEND (reference sequence). CDR3 in amino acids: CASSLGSQNTLYF. Incomplete CDR3 DNA: TGTGCCAGCAGTCTGGGATCTCAAAAC.

This clone was seen only a few times. Genes and germline come from the mouse. The read is 4 residues too short to cover the CDR3 end, so that end is filled in from the germline J gene. This rearrangement joins TRBV1 to TRBJ2-1, with 8 positions matching TRBD2. The V gene's germline CDR1 is NSQYPW and CDR2 LRSPGD (reference sequence). This CDR3 comprises 14 residues. J gave up 3 bases and V 4 bases, and 2 bases lay outside the gene matches. The sequenced part of the CDR3 DNA is TGCACCTGCAGTGGGGGGGGCCGCTATGCT. Protein sequence: CTCSGGGRYA. The whole CDR3 sequence reads CTCSGGGRYAEQFF.

Concerning this clone itself: These gene names are mouse names. The CDR3 goes on 4 residues after the read ends, and that part is filled in from the germline J gene. The chain recombines TRBV13-1 with TRBJ1-1; a possible D gene is TRBD1 (6 bases). CDR3 length: 15 residues. From germline, CDR1 is NSHNY and CDR2 SYGAGN. Trimming left V 0 bases short and J 4 bases short, with 13 bases between. The chain's CDR3 is CASSDARGGGTEVFF. The covered CDR3 bases are TGTGCCAGCAGTGATGCGAGGGGGGGCGGCACA.

This clone was observed a few times. Mouse gene names apply. The read is 4 residues too short to cover the CDR3 end, so that end is filled in from the germline J gene. The same CDR3 can be traced to other DNA sequences in this sample. This rearrangement joins TRBV5 to TRBJ2-5; no definite D call. Trimming took 3 bases from V and 2 from J, leaving 6 bases between them. The germline CDR1 and CDR2 sequences are LGHNA and YNLKQL (reference sequence). The CDR3 length is 13 residues. CDR3 sequence: CASSQGGQDTQYF. Partial CDR3 DNA: TGTGCCAGCAGCCAGGGTGGCCAAGAC.

This clone was found many times. Mouse germline and gene names are used. The DNA ends 4 residues before the CDR3 does, and the rest of the CDR3 is filled in from the germline J gene. V and J are TRBV12-1 and TRBJ1-2, with D unresolved. Per germline, CDR1 SGHSN and CDR2 HYEKVE. The CDR3 spans 15 residues. V shed 0 bases and J shed 0 bases, with 10 bases lying between them. The chain's CDR3 is CASSLSAVANSDYTF. The sequenced CDR3 bases are TGTGCCAGCTCTCTCTCCGCAGTTGCAAACTCC. The entire variable domain, with the rest obtained from reference TRBV12-1 and TRBJ1-2, is as follows: DSGVVQSPRHIIKEKGGRSVLTCIPISGHSNVVWYQQTLGKELKFLIQHYEKVERDKGFLPSRFSVQQFDDYHSEMNMSALELEDSAMYFCASSLSAVANSDYTFGSGTRLLVI.

This clone was seen more than once but under ten times. The gene names given are mouse names. The read terminates 4 residues before the CDR3 end, so the remaining end is supplied by the germline J gene. The rearrangement joins TRBV19 to TRBJ1-1; TRBD1 is a possible D gene (6 bases). Germline values: CDR1 FNHDT, CDR2 SITEND (reference sequence). CDR3 length equals 13 residues. V was shortened by 6 bases and J by 1 base, with 10 bases between the two germline ends. The CDR3 reads CASTPRGNTEVFF. Partial CDR3 DNA: TGTGCCAGCACCCCCAGGGGAAACACA.

About this clone: Gene names are the mouse ones. The CDR3 is cut off 4 residues early in the read; its end comes from the germline J gene. The chain employs TRBV1 and TRBJ2-5; maybe TRBD2 (5 bases). CDR1 is NSQYPW and CDR2 is LRSPGD in the germline V gene (reference sequence). Trimming took 1 base from V and 0 from J, leaving 8 bases between them. This CDR3 is 15 amino acids long. The CDR3: CTCSAVGFNQDTQYF. The covered CDR3 bases are TGCACCTGCAGTGCAGTGGGGTTTAACCAAGAC.

In regard to this clone: Gene names and germline match the mouse. From the germline J gene comes the end of the CDR3, since the read stops 4 residues before it. The J gene is TRBJ2-7, the V gene TRBV31; 9 positions match TRBD2. The V gene's germline CDR1 is GKSSPN and CDR2 SITVG. CDR3 size: 13 residues. V was clipped by 1 base and J by 2 bases; unmatched bases: 0. CDR3 protein: CAWSPGGAYEQYF. The covered CDR3 bases are TGTGCCTGGAGTCCTGGGGGGGCCTAT.

As to this clone: The gene symbols are mouse symbols. The chain's CDR3 is CASSIAGTGAIAETLYF. CDR3 DNA (partial): TGTGCCAGCAGTATAGCTGGGACAGGGGCCATTGCAGAA. The chain carries TRBV19 and TRBJ2-3; 10 positions match TRBD1. The CDR3 is cut off 4 residues early in the read; its end comes from the germline J gene. The CDR3 covers 17 residues. V dropped 0 bases and J dropped 2; count of bases not matched to a gene: 6. Per the germline V gene, CDR1 is FNHDT and CDR2 is SITEND (reference sequence).

Remarks on this clone: Gene names and germline refer to mouse. The sequence runs out 4 residues before the end of the CDR3; the remainder is reconstructed from the germline J gene. The chain combines TRBV17 with TRBJ1-1; tentatively, D is TRBD1 (5 bases). CDR3 size: 13 residues. Germline V lookup: CDR1 MNHDT, CDR2 YYDKIL. Trimming stripped 4 bases from V and 1 base from J, with 7 bases between. CDR3 sequence reads: CASSKQGNTEVFF. The CDR3 DNA, read in part, is TGTGCTAGCAGTAAGCAGGGAAACACA.

This clone was found a few times. Gene labels here are mouse ones. The read falls 4 residues short of the CDR3 end, and the missing part is taken from the germline J gene. This same CDR3 is encoded by further DNA sequences in the sample. The V call is TRBV1, the J call TRBJ2-3; D is perhaps TRBD1 (5 bases). Germline V gene lookup returns CDR1 NSQYPW and CDR2 LRSPGD (reference sequence). The CDR3 has 15 amino acids. Trimming stripped 0 bases from V and 0 bases from J, with 7 bases between. CDR3 amino acids: CTCSADRGSAETLYF. The sequenced part of the CDR3 DNA is TGCACCTGCAGTGCAGATAGGGGTAGTGCAGAA.